These 29 T cell receptor beta chains share one sample of origin, sequenced in a study of CD8+CD57+ T cells in acquired aplastic anemia. Using genomic DNA as the template, TCR beta VDJ and CDR3 profiling was carried out. TCRdb re-called the reads through MiXCR, storing one row per CDR3 protein. The data contain roughly 250,000 distinct CDR3 sequences, 82% of them seen just once; the ten biggest clones take up approximately 42%. Before being chosen for sequencing, patients had shown CD8+CD57+ cell expansion by flow cytometry. The sequenced sample was sorted CD4+, CD8+, or CD8+CD57+ T cells (not recorded which) from PBMCs. These receptors all come from a human donor with aplastic anemia.

The chain joins TRBV9 to TRBJ1-2; TRBD1 is a possible D gene (6 bases). Germline loops: CDR1 SGDLS, CDR2 YYNGEE. CDR3 length: 16 residues. The V end lost 3 bases, the J end lost 6 bases, and 21 bases lay between the germline ends. As DNA, the CDR3 is TGTGCCAGCAGCGGAGAGGGGGACCCGAACGATGATGGCTACACCTTC. Amino acid sequence: CASSGEGDPNDDGYTF.

To note about this clonotype: At one end the junction does not follow the germline gene, possibly because of a read error. The rearrangement uses TRBV7-9 and TRBJ2-5, with 7 bases lining up with TRBD1. The CDR3 covers 14 residues. Per the germline V gene, CDR1 is SEHNR and CDR2 is FQNEAQ (reference sequence). The CDR3 DNA is TGTGCCAGCAGCTTCGACAGGGAATTAGAAGGCTACAACTTC. This codes for CASSFDRELEGYNF.

The rearrangement uses TRBV7-3 and TRBJ2-7, with 9 bases identical to TRBD2. This CDR3 has 15 residues. V dropped 6 bases and J dropped 5; count of bases not matched to a gene: 11. Germline CDR1 reads SGHTA; CDR2 reads FQGTGA. Here the CDR3 reads CASSSSGAGGNEQYF. CDR3 coding DNA: TGTGCCAGCAGTTCTAGTGGGGCGGGAGGGAACGAGCAGTACTTC.

The chain joins TRBV24-1 to TRBJ1-1; D might be TRBD1 (5 bases). V shed 6 bases and J shed 2 bases, with 9 bases lying between them. There are 13 residues in the CDR3. Looked up from germline, CDR1 is KGHDR and CDR2 is SFDVKD. Here the CDR3 reads CATSSGTNTEAFF. CDR3 DNA sequence: TGTGCCACCAGTTCCGGGACCAACACTGAAGCTTTCTTT.

CDR3 protein: CASSLEGGPDRQDQFF. CDR3 in DNA: TGTGCCAGCAGCTTAGAGGGAGGCCCCGATAGGCAGGATCAGTTCTTC. The genes are TRBV7-8 and TRBJ2-1, with D maybe TRBD2 (6 bases). The length of the CDR3 is 16 residues. Trimming cost V 1 base and J 13 bases, with 23 bases left between them. Germline CDR1 SGHVS, CDR2 FQNEAQ.

This sequence joins TRBV9 and TRBJ2-7, with D perhaps matching TRBD2 (5 bases). Germline CDR1 reads SGDLS; CDR2 reads YYNGEE. The CDR3 is 13 residues long. The V end lost 4 bases, the J end lost 9 bases, and 17 bases lay between the germline ends. CDR3 in amino acids: CASSLARGRGQYF. As DNA, the CDR3 is TGTGCCAGCAGCTTAGCCCGGGGTAGAGGGCAGTACTTC.

The chain employs TRBV9 and TRBJ2-6, with D perhaps TRBD1 (5 bases). The CDR3 consists of 16 residues. CDR1 is SGDLS, CDR2 YYNGEE, per germline. Trimming removed 4 bases from V and 14 bases from J, with 25 bases in between. The CDR3 DNA reads as TGTGCCAGCAGCCTATGGAGCACTGGGGCCAACGTCCTCCTGACTTTC. Residues: CASSLWSTGANVLLTF.

About this clonotype itself: The final CDR3 position lacks the conserved phenylalanine or tryptophan, pointing to a likely read error. It is unclear where the CDR3 begins or ends on the DNA, so no DNA is shown, and the CDR3 is as TCRdb lists it. The gene calls are TRBV7-9 and TRBJ2-3; the listed D gene, TRBD1, was not tested against the DNA. The CDR3 numbers 13 amino acids, ends counted. Germline V gene lookup returns CDR1 SEHNR and CDR2 FQNEAQ (reference sequence). This CDR3 is CASRDGSAETLYV.

The count of this clonotype is one. The rearrangement joins TRBV7-2 to TRBJ2-7, with 10 nucleotides matching TRBD1. This CDR3 contains 13 residues. The V gene's germline CDR1 is SGHTA and CDR2 FQGNSA. Trimming at V came to 3 bases and at J to 5 bases, leaving 1 base not matched to a gene. CDR3 sequence reads: CASSFGTGDEQYF. The DNA for the CDR3 is TGTGCCAGCAGCTTCGGGACAGGGGACGAGCAGTACTTC.

This clonotype was observed once. In this CDR3 the conserved last residue, phenylalanine or tryptophan, is missing, so a read error is likely. No DNA is shown, since the ends of the CDR3 on it are uncertain; the CDR3 is the one TCRdb lists. The V call is TRBV19, the J call TRBJ1-1. The CDR3 numbers 11 amino acids, ends counted. Per the germline V gene, CDR1 is LNHDA and CDR2 is SQIVND (reference sequence). This CDR3 reads CASSIATGAYN.

About this clonotype: The CDR3 ends on some other residue instead of the conserved phenylalanine or tryptophan, so this is likely a read error. No DNA is shown, since the ends of the CDR3 on it are uncertain; the CDR3 is the one TCRdb lists. V usage is TRBV7-9 and J usage is TRBJ2-2; TRBD1, the table's D call, was not compared with the DNA. Including both end residues, the CDR3 is 12 amino acids long. Germline V gene sequence: CDR1 SEHNR, CDR2 FQNEAQ (reference sequence). The CDR3 sequence: CASSFVRSEGIH.

For this clonotype: It is unclear where the CDR3 begins or ends on the DNA, so no DNA is shown, and the CDR3 is as TCRdb lists it. V usage is TRBV13 and J usage is TRBJ2-1; the table's D gene call, TRBD2, was not cross checked with the DNA. Looked up from germline, CDR1 is PRHDT and CDR2 is FYEKMQ (reference sequence). From its first to its last residue, the CDR3 has 16 amino acids. CDR3 region: CASSLAERGYEQFFFF.

This chain connects TRBV11-3 to TRBJ2-1; TRBD2 might be the D (6 bases). There are 16 residues in the CDR3. CDR1 SGHNT and CDR2 YENEEA come from the germline V gene. The V and J ends lost 3 bases and 6 bases respectively, with 18 bases between them. The CDR3 loop reads CASSFSRSGFFNEQFF. The CDR3, as DNA: TGTGCCAGCAGCTTTTCTAGAAGCGGGTTTTTCAATGAGCAGTTCTTC.

This sequence joins TRBV7-6 and TRBJ1-2; D is ambiguous. The CDR3 has 15 amino acids. The germline V gene encodes CDR1 SGHVS and CDR2 FNYEAQ. The V end was cut by 5 bases, the J end by 13 bases, with 26 bases between. In DNA form, the CDR3 reads TGTGCCAGCAGCATGGGTACCGGGGAGCTGTATTTTGGCACCTTC. Residues: CASSMGTGELYFGTF.

As to this clonotype: No conserved phenylalanine or tryptophan ends this CDR3, so it is likely a read error. The limits of the CDR3 on the DNA are not certain, so only TCRdb's listed CDR3 is given. This chain joins TRBV2 and TRBJ1-1. The germline CDR1 and CDR2 sequences are SNHLY and FYNNEI. From its first to its last residue, the CDR3 has 13 amino acids. This CDR3 is CASSESAGNEPQL.

This chain joins TRBV7-3 and TRBJ1-4; D possibly corresponds to TRBD1 (5 bases). Germline CDR1 and CDR2: SGHTA and FQGTGA. Trimming left V 6 bases short and J 11 bases short, with 28 bases between. There are 17 residues in the CDR3. For the CDR3, the DNA is TGTGCCAGCAGTTTATCTTGCGGAGGACAAATTAATGCTAAACTGTTTTTT. Its protein is CASSLSCGGQINAKLFF.

The chain combines TRBV9 with TRBJ1-2; D is ambiguous. V lost 0 bases, J lost 8 bases, and 20 bases lay in between. CDR1 SGDLS and CDR2 YYNGEE come from the germline V gene. The CDR3 extends over 16 amino acids. The chain's CDR3 is CASSVGGNTGELGYTF. Here the CDR3 DNA reads TGTGCCAGCAGCGTAGGCGGGAACACCGGGGAGCTGGGCTACACCTTC.

This clonotype was picked up a small number of times. Sequence at one end of the junction differs from germline and may be a read error. The chain combines TRBV9 with TRBJ2-5, with TRBD2 matching 10 bases. The germline V gene encodes CDR1 SGDLS and CDR2 YYNGEE. The CDR3 contains 14 residues. CDR3 protein: CASSGGLADTATHF. CDR3 sequence (DNA): TGTGCCAGCAGCGGAGGACTAGCGGACACAGCTACGCACTTC.

V usage is TRBV6-5 and J usage is TRBJ2-7; D possibly corresponds to TRBD1 (7 bases). The V and J ends lost 6 bases and 1 base respectively, with 16 bases between them. The length of the CDR3 is 15 residues. Germline V gives CDR1 MNHEY, CDR2 SVGAGI. This chain's CDR3 is CASSQGGGASYEQYF. The CDR3 DNA sequence: TGTGCCAGCAGCCAGGGGGGCGGGGCATCCTACGAGCAGTACTTC.

About this clonotype itself: One junction end disagrees with the germline gene, perhaps due to a read error. This sequence joins TRBV7-3 and TRBJ2-5, with D possibly being TRBD1 (6 bases). CDR1 and CDR2 (germline): SGHTA, FQGTGA. CDR3 size: 14 residues. DNA for the CDR3: TGTGCCACCAGCAGGGGCGCCAACGACGTGAAACAGTACTTC. Translated, it gives CATSRGANDVKQYF.

As for this clonotype: Its ends do not fully match the called genes, so a read error is possible. CDR3 nucleotides: TGTGCCAGTAATATAGCGGGGGAGGGCGGCTATAATTCACCCCTCCACTTT. It codes for CASNIAGEGGYNSPLHF. The J gene is TRBJ1-6, the V gene TRBV19; possible D gene TRBD1, 5 bases. The germline V gene has CDR1 LNHDA and CDR2 SQIVND (reference sequence). The CDR3 sequence is 17 residues long.

Details on this clonotype: It is unclear where the CDR3 begins or ends on the DNA, so no DNA is shown, and the CDR3 is as TCRdb lists it. The chain couples TRBV19 to TRBJ1-4. Per germline, CDR1 LNHDA and CDR2 SQIVND (reference sequence). The CDR3 region is 17 residues in length, termini included. CDR3 residues: CASSVSSGAYNEQFFVF.

On this clonotype itself: The junction does not match germline at one end; this may be a read error. The V and J genes are TRBV9 and TRBJ2-3, with TRBD2 matching over 8 bases. The CDR3 consists of 14 residues. Germline V gene lookup returns CDR1 SGDLS and CDR2 YYNGEE. CDR3 in DNA: TGTGCCAGCAGCGTAGCACTAGCGGACACAGATACGCAGTTT. It codes for CASSVALADTDTQF.

As regards this clonotype: The junction shows a germline mismatch at one end, possibly a read error. The rearrangement links TRBV7-6 to TRBJ2-5; TRBD2 is a possible D gene (6 bases). This CDR3 has 11 residues. CDR1 and CDR2 (germline): SGHVS, FNYEAQ. As DNA, the CDR3 is TGTGCCAGCAGCTTGGACGGGACTCAGTATTTC. Translating gives CASSLDGTQYF.

The chain recombines TRBV7-3 with TRBJ1-6; 12 positions match TRBD1. V shed 5 bases, J shed 7 bases, and the junction held 3 bases outside the gene matches. Looked up from germline, CDR1 is SGHTA and CDR2 is FQGTGA. The CDR3 extends over 15 amino acids. The CDR3 here is CASSRDRGRNSPLHF. Here the CDR3 DNA reads TGTGCCAGCAGCCGGGACAGGGGGCGGAATTCACCCCTCCACTTT.

The chain employs TRBV5-1 and TRBJ2-2, with D tentatively TRBD2 (6 bases). CDR1 and CDR2 (germline): SGHRS, YFSETQ. Trimming stripped 3 bases from V and 0 bases from J, with 12 bases between. CDR3 size: 16 residues. Written as DNA, the CDR3 is TGCGCCAGCAGCTACGAACTAGCCGCGAACACCGGGGAGCTGTTTTTT. The encoded protein is CASSYELAANTGELFF. Full variable domain (rest looked up from reference TRBV5-1 and TRBJ2-2): KAGVTQTPRYLIKTRGQQVTLSCSPISGHRSVSWYQQTPGQGLQFLFEYFSETQRNKGNFPGRFSGRQFSNSRSEMNVSTLELGDSALYLCASSYELAANTGELFFGEGSRLTVL.

This clonotype occurred once. The rearrangement links TRBV20-1 to TRBJ2-7, with D perhaps matching TRBD1 or TRBD2 (5 bases each). The CDR3 loop spans 14 amino acids. The V end was cut by 6 bases, the J end by 3 bases, with 18 bases between. CDR1 and CDR2 (germline): DFQATT, SNEGSKA (reference sequence). The CDR3 reads CSASRWGRIYEQYF. Written as DNA, the CDR3 is TGCAGTGCCAGTAGGTGGGGACGCATCTACGAGCAGTACTTC.

Regarding this clonotype: One end of the junction is discordant with germline, which a read error may explain. The rearrangement links TRBV7-8 to TRBJ2-3, with no clear D. The germline CDR1 and CDR2 sequences are SGHVS and FQNEAQ. The CDR3 extends over 14 amino acids. The CDR3 sequence is CASSPQRDAATLYF. The CDR3 DNA reads TGTGCCAGCAGCCCGCAGAGAGACGCAGCTACGCTGTATTTT. The full variable domain, rest sourced from reference TRBV7-8 and TRBJ2-3, is GAGVSQSPRYKVAKRGQDVALRCDPISGHVSLFWYQQALGQGPEFLTYFQNEAQLDKSGLPSDRFFAERPEGSVSTLKIQRTQQEDSAVYLCASSPQRDAATLYFGPGTRLTVL.

Turning to this clonotype: The limits of the CDR3 on the DNA are not certain, so only TCRdb's listed CDR3 is given. This chain joins TRBV9 and TRBJ2-1; the D call of TRBD2 is as the table states it, not checked on the DNA. Per germline, CDR1 SGDLS and CDR2 YYNGEE. The CDR3 has 15 amino acids, counting both end residues. CDR3: CASGGAGSIQYFGFF.